This TCR beta chain was obtained from a study of shared clonotypes between healthy human individuals. As for the study in general: The donor group consisted of a couple of women and three men, aged 18 to 49.

Naivety among CD8 cells was defined by CD45RO negativity and positive CCR7 selection, thereby excluding terminally differentiated effector memory CD45RA+ cells. Produced via immunoSEQ multiplex PCR; TCRdb's table is partial and in-frame only. The repertoire consists of about 2.1 million clones, with about 92% occurring once and the leading ten covering under 2%. Notes on this clone: Other DNA sequences within the sample encode an identical CDR3.

Sample: naive CD8+ T cells from PBMCs. This receptor was taken from a man in his late teens or twenties in good health. Some clones in this sample may be carry-over from other donors' samples.

The CDR3 DNA reads TGTGCCAGTCTTCAGGGGGCCGGCCAGCCCCAGCATTTT. This sequence encodes CASLQGAGQPQHF. V gene TRBV19 combines with J gene TRBJ1-5, with TRBD1 identical over 8 bases. The length of the CDR3 is 13 residues. Germline values: CDR1 LNHDA, CDR2 SQIVND (reference sequence). The V gene end was trimmed by 8 bases and the J gene end by 7 bases; junction bases not matched to a gene: 7. The full variable domain, rest sourced from reference TRBV19 and TRBJ1-5, is DGGITQSPKYLFRKEGQNVTLSCEQNLNHDAMYWYRQDPGQGLRLIYYSQIVNDFQKGDIAEGYSVSREKKESFPLTVTSAQKNPTAFYLCASLQGAGQPQHFGDGTRLSIL.